Each of the 26 T cell receptor beta chains below was sequenced from the same sample in a study of PD-L1 blockade in urothelial cancer. Sample time point: pretreatment peripheral blood. The table came from immunoSEQ multiplex PCR; TCRdb's copy has only in-frame clones and leaves some out. This sample has about 80,000 clones, with approximately 86% found just once. Sequences were derived from PBMCs, sampled around atezolizumab (anti-PD-L1) treatment. The receptors were gathered from a man aged 40-55 years with urothelial cancer.

The V and J genes are TRBV29-1 and TRBJ1-2, with 9 nucleotides matching TRBD1. V was clipped by 3 bases and J by 3 bases; unmatched bases: 8. CDR3 size: 15 residues. Looked up from germline, CDR1 is SQVTM and CDR2 is ANQGSEA. The CDR3 protein is CSVDPLDRGDYGYTF. CDR3 nucleotides: TGCAGCGTTGACCCTCTGGACAGGGGTGACTATGGCTACACCTTC.

The rearrangement uses TRBV6-6 and TRBJ2-7; the match to TRBD1 covers 9 bases. The CDR3 sequence is 15 residues long. V was pared by 7 bases and J by 3 bases, with 10 bases of the junction left unmatched. Germline V gene data show CDR1 as MNHNY and CDR2 as SVGAGI (reference sequence). This CDR3 reads CASTSTGGPFYEQYF. The CDR3 nucleotides are TGTGCCAGCACCTCAACAGGGGGCCCCTTCTACGAGCAGTACTTC.

The chain has TRBV6-5 and TRBJ1-4, with TRBD1 as a possible D gene (6 bases). V lost 5 bases and J 7 bases, leaving 14 bases between the germline ends. Per germline, CDR1 MNHEY and CDR2 SVGAGI. The CDR3 covers 14 residues. CDR3 amino acids: CASSRTARAEKLFF. CDR3 nucleotide sequence: TGTGCCAGCAGTCGGACAGCAAGGGCTGAAAAACTGTTTTTT.

This sequence joins TRBV18 and TRBJ2-1; 12 bases are a match to TRBD2. V lost 6 bases to trimming and J lost 2 bases; unmatched junction nucleotides: 11. CDR3 length: 18 amino acids. In germline, CDR1 is KGHSH, CDR2 LQKENI. The CDR3 loop reads CASSLLAGGPTTYNEQFF. Written as DNA, the CDR3 is TGTGCCAGCTCGCTGCTAGCGGGAGGGCCAACAACCTACAATGAGCAGTTCTTC.

This rearrangement joins TRBV6-5 to TRBJ2-7, with TRBD1 matching over 11 bases. The CDR3 has 15 amino acids. Germline CDR1 and CDR2: MNHEY and SVGAGI. V dropped 8 bases and J dropped 9; count of bases not matched to a gene: 15. CDR3 protein: CASVPSRDRGIGQYF. The CDR3, as DNA: TGTGCCAGCGTGCCTTCCCGGGACAGGGGGATCGGGCAGTACTTC.

The chain has TRBV2 and TRBJ2-4; 7 nucleotides align to TRBD2. The CDR3 is 12 residues long. CDR1 is SNHLY, CDR2 FYNNEI, per germline. V trimming: 6 bases; J trimming: 8 bases; junction bases outside the gene matches: 4. CDR3 nucleotide sequence: TGTGCCAGCAGGCAGGGAGGGGACATTCAGTACTTC. This encodes CASRQGGDIQYF.

The chain recombines TRBV27 with TRBJ2-3; 8 bases line up with TRBD1. The V segment lost 6 bases and the J segment 1 base; nucleotides outside the gene matches: 6. Germline CDR1 is MNHEY and CDR2 is SMNVEV (reference sequence). The CDR3 spans 15 residues. CDR3 amino acids: CASRQSRGRTDTQYF. The CDR3 coding sequence is TGTGCCAGCAGACAATCCAGGGGGCGCACAGATACGCAGTATTTT.

The rearrangement links TRBV6-5 to TRBJ1-1; 7 bases match TRBD1. Trimming cost V 4 bases and J 11 bases; bases outside gene matches: 13. Germline values: CDR1 MNHEY, CDR2 SVGAGI. The CDR3 is 14 amino acids. CDR3 DNA: TGTGCCAGCAGTTTTAACAGGGGCGCTGCGGGGGCTTTCTTT. As protein: CASSFNRGAAGAFF.

This chain links TRBV30 with TRBJ1-3; 7 bases are a match to TRBD1. The ends lost 0 bases at V and 5 bases at J; junction bases unmatched: 4. CDR1 and CDR2 (germline): GTSNPN, SVGIG (reference sequence). The CDR3 extends over 14 amino acids. The chain's CDR3 is CAWSVRDSRNTIYF. CDR3 bases: TGTGCCTGGAGTGTCCGGGACAGCAGAAACACCATATATTTT.

This clone occurred a few times. As DNA, the CDR3 is TGTGCCAGCGGGGCTAGCGGCTCCAATGAGCAGTTCTTC. It yields the protein CASGASGSNEQFF. The chain combines TRBV2 with TRBJ2-1; TRBD2 matches 7 bases. The CDR3 spans 13 residues. V was pared by 8 bases and J by 6 bases, with 7 bases of the junction left unmatched. From germline, CDR1 is SNHLY and CDR2 FYNNEI.

The chain combines TRBV12-5 with TRBJ2-7, with D possibly TRBD1 on 6 matching bases. In germline, CDR1 is LGHNT, CDR2 FRNRAP. The CDR3 consists of 16 residues. V was cut by 0 bases and J by 3 bases, with 15 bases left in between. The CDR3 reads CASGLVLTGNGYEQYF. CDR3 DNA sequence: TGTGCTAGTGGTTTGGTACTAACAGGGAATGGCTACGAGCAGTACTTC.

This chain joins TRBV19 and TRBJ2-1, with 8 bases fitting TRBD2. The V and J ends lost 7 bases and 9 bases, in that order; junction bases with no gene match: 11. Germline-derived CDR1 and CDR2 are LNHDA and SQIVND (reference sequence). This CDR3 is built from 14 residues. The CDR3 bases are TGTGCCAGTATTGGTCGAGCGGGAGCCGGTGAGCAGTTCTTC. Its translation is CASIGRAGAGEQFF.

This chain connects TRBV7-2 to TRBJ1-1; D is unresolved. This CDR3 spans 12 amino acids. The V end lost 5 bases, the J end lost 7 bases, and 11 bases lay between the germline ends. Germline-derived CDR1 and CDR2 are SGHTA and FQGNSA. In nucleotides, the CDR3 is TGTGCCAGCAGCGGCCGCAGACTTGAAGCTTTCTTT. Translating gives CASSGRRLEAFF.

This chain connects TRBV28 to TRBJ1-5; a possible D gene is TRBD1 (5 bases). The CDR3 consists of 15 residues. The germline V gene has CDR1 MDHEN and CDR2 SYDVKM. V lost 9 bases, J lost 3 bases, and 18 bases lay in between. CDR3 DNA sequence: TGTGCCAGTCGCTCGGGGGGAGTGAACAATCAGCCCCAGCATTTT. It yields the protein CASRSGGVNNQPQHF.

The genes are TRBV6-6 and TRBJ1-1, with D unresolved. Per the germline V gene, CDR1 is MNHNY and CDR2 is SVGAGI (reference sequence). There are 13 residues in the CDR3. V was clipped by 5 bases and J by 1 base, with 8 bases between them. CDR3 DNA sequence: TGTGCCAGCAGTATCTCCGGGAACACTGAAGCTTTCTTT. Residues: CASSISGNTEAFF.

This clone was picked up one time. V and J are TRBV5-4 and TRBJ2-5, with D possibly being TRBD2 (5 bases). Trimming pared 2 bases from V and 2 bases from J, leaving 10 bases between. There are 14 residues in the CDR3. Per germline, CDR1 SGHNT and CDR2 YYREEE (reference sequence). The CDR3 protein is CASSLRETQETQYF. CDR3 sequence (DNA): TGTGCCAGCAGCTTACGGGAAACGCAAGAGACCCAGTACTTC.

This clone has just one count. J is TRBJ2-3 and V is TRBV7-9, with TRBD2 as a possible D gene (6 bases). In germline, CDR1 is SEHNR, CDR2 FQNEAQ (reference sequence). The CDR3 has 12 amino acids. V was pared by 1 base and J by 11 bases, with 10 bases between. The CDR3 is CASSLGRDGQYF. In nucleotides, the CDR3 is TGTGCCAGCAGCTTAGGGAGGGATGGGCAGTATTTT.

Concerning this clone: The sample holds other DNA sequences that translate to the same CDR3. The chain recombines TRBV30 with TRBJ1-5, with D perhaps matching TRBD1 (5 bases). Trimming removed 2 bases from V and 5 bases from J, with 10 bases in between. CDR3 length equals 13 residues. From germline, CDR1 is GTSNPN and CDR2 SVGIG (reference sequence). In DNA, the CDR3 is TGTGCCTGGAGTCTCGGCAGGGATCAGCCCCAGCATTTT. Translation: CAWSLGRDQPQHF.

This clone was recorded a few times. Additional DNA sequences in this sample encode the identical CDR3. The chain has TRBV27 and TRBJ1-2; 10 bases fit TRBD1. Trimming took 2 bases from V and 5 from J; bases not matched to a gene: 2. The CDR3 length is 14 residues. Germline CDR1 is MNHEY and CDR2 is SMNVEV (reference sequence). The CDR3 loop reads CASSLGDRGYGYTF. In nucleotides, the CDR3 is TGTGCCAGCAGTTTAGGGGACAGGGGTTATGGCTACACCTTC.

The J gene is TRBJ1-2, the V gene TRBV11-2, with D possibly matching TRBD1 (6 bases). The V end was cut by 2 bases, the J end by 2 bases, with 12 bases between. The CDR3 totals 15 residues. In germline, CDR1 is SGHAT, CDR2 FQNNGV. The CDR3 region has the DNA TGTGCCAGCAGCTTAAACACAGGGACAAACTATGGCTACACCTTC. Its protein product is CASSLNTGTNYGYTF.

The V call is TRBV2, the J call TRBJ2-2; 9 nucleotides line up with TRBD1. The CDR3 contains 15 residues. Germline V gives CDR1 SNHLY, CDR2 FYNNEI. V dropped 5 bases and J dropped 7; count of bases not matched to a gene: 8. The DNA for the CDR3 is TGTGCCAGCAGTCTTGGACAGGGGATAGGCGGGGAGCTGTTTTTT. Residues: CASSLGQGIGGELFF. Based on the CDR3 plus reference TRBV2 and TRBJ2-2, the full variable domain is EPEVTQTPSHQVTQMGQEVILRCVPISNHLYFYWYRQILGQKVEFLVSFYNNEISEKSEIFDDQFSVERPDGSNFTLKIRSTKLEDSAMYFCASSLGQGIGGELFFGEGSRLTVL.

V gene TRBV27 combines with J gene TRBJ1-2, with 12 bases aligning to TRBD1. The trim removed 8 bases at V and 4 bases at J, leaving 2 bases unmatched. CDR3 length: 13 amino acids. Germline CDR1 and CDR2: MNHEY and SMNVEV (reference sequence). The CDR3 bases are TGTGCCAGCGGGGACAGGGGGCCCTATGGCTACACCTTC. Amino acid sequence: CASGDRGPYGYTF.

CDR3 in amino acids: CASSPTSGSYNEQFF. The DNA for the CDR3 is TGTGCCAGCAGCCCGACTAGCGGCTCCTACAATGAGCAGTTCTTC. The chain is built from TRBV7-2 and TRBJ2-1; TRBD2 matches 9 bases. Unmatched junction bases numbered 2, after V lost 5 bases and J lost 0 bases. The CDR3 loop spans 15 amino acids. Germline values: CDR1 SGHTA, CDR2 FQGNSA.

The rearrangement uses TRBV28 and TRBJ2-1; 11 nucleotides match TRBD1. The CDR3 totals 18 residues. Germline loops: CDR1 MDHEN, CDR2 SYDVKM. V shed 3 bases, J shed 1 base, and the junction held 8 bases outside the gene matches. DNA for the CDR3: TGTGCCAGCAGTTTCCCCGGGACAGGGGGGTCATCCTACAATGAGCAGTTCTTC. Protein: CASSFPGTGGSSYNEQFF. Complete variable domain (other parts from reference TRBV28 and TRBJ2-1): DVKVTQSSRYLVKRTGEKVFLECVQDMDHENMFWYRQDPGLGLRLIYFSYDVKMKEKGDIPEGYSVSREKKERFSLILESASTNQTSMYLCASSFPGTGGSSYNEQFFGPGTRLTVL.

The V call is TRBV29-1, the J call TRBJ1-3, with 8 nucleotides matching TRBD1. The germline V gene has CDR1 SQVTM and CDR2 ANQGSEA. CDR3 length equals 12 residues. Losses at the gene ends were 5 bases for V and 6 bases for J; bases not matched to a gene: 3. CDR3 protein: CSVRGQENTIYF. The CDR3 bases are TGCAGCGTTCGGGGACAGGAAAACACCATATATTTT.

DNA of the CDR3: TGTGCCAGCAGCTTAAATTCGGGAGCGGTTACCGGGGAGCTGTTTTTT. As protein: CASSLNSGAVTGELFF. The rearrangement joins TRBV7-3 to TRBJ2-2, with D possibly TRBD2 on 6 matching bases. The CDR3 covers 16 residues. V was shortened by 1 base and J by 5 bases, with 14 bases between the two germline ends. The germline V gene has CDR1 SGHTA and CDR2 FQGTGA.